This TCR beta chain was recovered during a study of cytomegalovirus exposure and HLA in healthy donors. As for the study in general: Approximately 85 million unique TCRs from HLA-typed donors were held in an early data release. Among the 350 to 500 donors who were genotyped, 81% fell in the genetic ancestry cluster that is associated with self-reported Caucasian donors.

Primers for the PCR totalled 60 Vbeta and 13 Jbeta. In the study's own analysis: A later analysis counted tens of millions of unique TCR beta chains, some 10 million shared. The assay was immunoSEQ multiplex PCR, and TCRdb's table has in-frame clones only and misses some. The V and J calls and clone size come from that table; D and trimming were worked out from the DNA. The data contain under 200,000 clones, around 82% of them singletons. Germline lookup yields CDR1 SGHTA and CDR2 FQGTGA. The CDR3 covers 14 residues. V was trimmed by 0 bases and J by 1 base, leaving 7 bases between them. The chain combines TRBV7-3 with TRBJ2-7; D call uncertain. This TCR derives from a male donor in good health and CMV-seronegative. Input material: PBMCs. Here the CDR3 reads CASSLTPQSYEQYF. For the CDR3, the DNA is TGTGCCAGCAGCTTAACACCCCAGTCCTACGAGCAGTACTTC.